This record covers a single T cell receptor (beta chain). The antigen this receptor binds is unknown. The junction departs from the called germline gene at one end, perhaps through a read error. The roughly 37 donors, aged about 6 to 90 years, were systemically healthy Caucasian individuals from Russia. Around 10 milliliters of peripheral blood were drawn from each donor into EDTA-treated Vacutainer tubes. Ficoll-Paque density-gradient centrifugation was used to isolate PBMCs, with at least 6 million obtained per sample. Total RNA was extracted from PBMCs with Trizol reagent, with at least 6 micrograms obtained per sample. For every donor, flow cytometry on a PBMC aliquot measured the percentage of naive CD45RAhigh/CD27high T cells. This sample is drawn from a study of blood T cells in healthy people across ages (dated by TCRdb to 2013 to 2016). About the study as a whole: In model experiments, template switching captured roughly one uniquely barcoded TCR beta cDNA molecule for every two T cells. Using deep sequencing normalized with unique cDNA molecular identifiers, the study measured how TCR beta repertoire diversity changes with age. The donors were split into four age groups: young (average 16 years), middle-aged (39), aged (over 55) and long-lived (under 85). For two donors (one aged 18 to 30 and one aged 80 or older), the study analyzed two additional independent replicas of 1 million unique cDNA reads from the same blood draw.

Libraries were prepared through 5' RACE. Sequenced on an Illumina HiSeq 2500. The second PCR ran for about 6 to 11 cycles and used a J-beta primer mix along with a sample-barcoded 5' primer. Each TCR beta cDNA molecule received a unique molecular identifier from a template-switch 5' adaptor carrying 12 random nucleotides. At least 3 million CDR3-containing paired-end reads were obtained from each sample. The Mint cDNA synthesis kit, primed by a TRBC-specific oligonucleotide, was used to synthesize first-strand cDNA from all RNA. All cDNA was treated with uracil-DNA glycosylase and then went through a first 18-cycle PCR with the universal primers M1SS and BC2_uni_R. On the authors' methods: For normalization, 1 million high-quality reads were randomly selected from each sample, with every read carrying a distinct molecular identifier. Instead of being binned into consensus sequences, reads that shared molecular identifiers were thrown out. CDR3 identification, clonotype clustering and error correction used MiTCR with a Q25 quality threshold and the strictest error-elimination algorithm. A nonparametric unseen species model with Euler transformation was used to estimate lower-bound total TCR beta diversity. TCRdb handled the public reads itself, with Q25 trimming in fastp and clone calling in MiXCR, and kept productive beta chains. Rows are unified per CDR3 protein, each entry keeping the most common DNA and genes. None of the V and J calls come from the authors' own analysis; TCRdb made them. Across this sample there are about 780,000 distinct CDR3 sequences, with 25% to 30% seen only once. The ten largest make up about 2.9% of the sample.

The cysteine opens and the phenylalanine closes a CDR3 of 14 amino acids. CDR3 DNA only is kept here, 42 bases in frame from base 1. The germline V gene (reference sequence) provides CDR1 SSHAT and CDR2 FNYEAQ. What the research found in general, with its limitations: Because the CMV infection status of the donors was unknown, age-related changes in expanded clonotypes may potentially have been confounded. Bulk unsorted PBMC profiling prevented conclusive comparison of naive and antigen-experienced compartments. Estimates of total diversity from one million sequenced T cells were regarded as lower bounds and underestimates. Compared with the aged group, the long-lived group had more naive CD4+ T cells, fewer expanded clones and increased TCR diversity, a pattern suggesting age selection. Observed TCR beta diversity per million T cells fell roughly linearly with age, and a significant reduction was already apparent by age around 40. The percentage of naive T cells measured by flow cytometry correlated strongly with observed TCR beta diversity.

A further study also used this sample, focusing on T cells of mothers and their children. That second report states: The donors were nine systemically healthy Caucasian individuals, made up of three mothers and their six children. cDNA synthesis consumed the entire amount of extracted RNA, loaded at approximately 1.4 ug RNA in each 15 ul reaction. Sample barcodes and 2-4 random nucleotides were added via the M1S primer in the second PCR. Over 8.5 million TCR beta CDR3 reads were obtained for each mother, and 2.5 million to 3.5 million reads were obtained for each child. Thymic selection shapes the output of TCR recombination in a similar way in related and unrelated pairs, and inherited differences have a minor effect. Normalized repertoire overlap was always found to be slightly, but never significantly, higher in related mother-child pairs than in unrelated mother-child pairs. No persistent microchimeric T cell clones were found, with a detection sensitivity of approximately 100 clones per million clonotypes. Deep NGS was used in the study to compare the TCR beta repertoires of mothers and children and to look for features that separate related mother-child pairs from unrelated individuals. On average, the children were around 11 +/- 4 years old, while the mothers were around 40 +/- 4 years old. After adapter ligation with NEBNext reagents, the libraries were sequenced on Illumina HiSeq 2000 with 100+100 nt paired-end reads. To prevent cross-contamination, the mother and child libraries were prepared one month apart and sequenced in separate runs. For each donor, somewhere between about 450,000 and 2,000,000 distinct TCR beta clonotypes were identified. Naive TCR beta clonotypes were estimated from low-frequency clonotypes matched to each donor's FACS-determined naive share, without sorting.

The TCR comes from a boy aged 5-17 years in good health. The sample was blood. The chain employs TRBV7-7 and TRBJ2-1; the D call is possibly TRBD1 or TRBD2, each sharing 6 bases. The CDR3 protein sequence reads: CASSLTRGHNEQFF. The DNA sequence is TGTGCTAGCAGCTTAACACGGGGGCACAATGAGCAGTTCTTC.